The entry that follows covers one T cell receptor beta chain sequence. This CDR3 contains 14 residues. Germline-derived CDR1 and CDR2 are MNHEY and SMNVEV (reference sequence). V lost 1 base and J 3 bases, leaving 9 bases between the germline ends. Method: immunoSEQ multiplex PCR; TCRdb's copy keeps in-frame clones and lacks some. This table has a few hundred thousand clones, roughly nine tenths appearing once. The data are from a study of blood T cell repertoires in COVID-19. The gene calls are TRBV27 and TRBJ2-5, with D maybe TRBD2 (6 bases). The sequence was collected from a man in his sixties with acute or convalescent COVID-19. The sequenced sample was peripheral blood. CDR3 sequence: CASSLFSGEETQYF. The CDR3, as DNA: TGTGCCAGCAGTTTATTTAGCGGAGAAGAGACCCAGTACTTC.